The clone carrying this T cell receptor (beta chain) has a handful of counts. The same CDR3 also results from other DNA sequences found in this sample. TCRdb's copy holds only in-frame clones and misses some; the assay was immunoSEQ multiplex PCR. This sample has under 250,000 clones, with approximately 80% found just once. V gave up 1 base and J gave up 5 bases; unmatched junction bases: 15. The CDR3 contains 20 residues. Germline lookup yields CDR1 LNHNV and CDR2 YYDKDF (reference sequence). The sample is drawn from a study of blood T cell repertoires in COVID-19. Study details: Samples of COVID-19 (acute and convalescent) were obtained from the United States, Italy and Spain.

The chain couples TRBV15 to TRBJ2-5; 14 bases match TRBD2. The sequenced material came from peripheral blood. The sequence was obtained from a woman in her 70s with acute or convalescent COVID-19. CDR3 sequence: CATSRGLVSTSGGAGETQYF. The CDR3 DNA sequence: TGTGCCACCAGCAGAGGATTGGTTTCGACTAGCGGGGGGGCTGGGGAGACCCAGTACTTC.